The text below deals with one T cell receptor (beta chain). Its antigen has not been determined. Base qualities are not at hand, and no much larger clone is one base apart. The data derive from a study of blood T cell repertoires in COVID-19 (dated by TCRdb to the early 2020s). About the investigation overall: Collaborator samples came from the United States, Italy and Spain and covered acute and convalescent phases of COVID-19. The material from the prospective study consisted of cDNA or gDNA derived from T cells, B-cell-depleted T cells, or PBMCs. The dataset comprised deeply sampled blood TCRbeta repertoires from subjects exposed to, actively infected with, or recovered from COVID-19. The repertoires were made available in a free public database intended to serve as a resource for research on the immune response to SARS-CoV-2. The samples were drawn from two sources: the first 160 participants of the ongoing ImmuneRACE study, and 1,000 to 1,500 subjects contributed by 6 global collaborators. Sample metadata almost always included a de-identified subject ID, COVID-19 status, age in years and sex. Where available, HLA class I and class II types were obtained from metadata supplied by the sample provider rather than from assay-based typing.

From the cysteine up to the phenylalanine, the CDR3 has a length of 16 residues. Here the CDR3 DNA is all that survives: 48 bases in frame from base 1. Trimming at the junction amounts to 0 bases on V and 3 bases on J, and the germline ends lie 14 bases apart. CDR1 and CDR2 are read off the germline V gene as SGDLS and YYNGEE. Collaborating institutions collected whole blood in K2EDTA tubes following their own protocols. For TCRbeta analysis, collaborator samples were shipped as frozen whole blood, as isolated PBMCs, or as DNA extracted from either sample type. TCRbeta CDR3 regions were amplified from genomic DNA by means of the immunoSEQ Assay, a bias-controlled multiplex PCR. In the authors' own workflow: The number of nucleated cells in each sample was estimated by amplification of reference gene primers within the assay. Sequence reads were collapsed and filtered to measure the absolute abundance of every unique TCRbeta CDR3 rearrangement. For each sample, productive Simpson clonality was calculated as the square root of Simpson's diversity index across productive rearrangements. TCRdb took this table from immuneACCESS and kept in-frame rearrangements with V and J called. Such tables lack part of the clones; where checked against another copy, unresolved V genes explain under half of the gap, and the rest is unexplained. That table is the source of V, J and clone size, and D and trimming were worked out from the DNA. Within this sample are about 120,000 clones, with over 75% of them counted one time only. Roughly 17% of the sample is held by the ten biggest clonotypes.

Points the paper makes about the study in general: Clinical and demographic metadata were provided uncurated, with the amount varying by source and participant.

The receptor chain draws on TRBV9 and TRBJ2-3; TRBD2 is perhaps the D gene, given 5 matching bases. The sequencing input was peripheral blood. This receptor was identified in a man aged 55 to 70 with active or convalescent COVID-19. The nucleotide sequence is TGTGCCAGCAGCGTAGGGACTTCCCCGAAGACAGATACGCAGTATTTT. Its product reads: CASSVGTSPKTDTQYF.